Presented here are 5 T cell receptor beta chains from one specimen sequenced in a study of cytomegalovirus exposure and HLA in healthy donors. Sequencing used immunoSEQ multiplex PCR; TCRdb keeps in-frame clones, though not all of them. The data show some 130,000 clones, 84% seen once. Sequenced material: PBMCs. Source of these receptors: a woman in her thirties in good health and CMV-seronegative.

This sequence joins TRBV30 and TRBJ1-4, with 9 bases matching TRBD1. V dropped 2 bases and J dropped 7; count of bases not matched to a gene: 5. Germline assignment: CDR1 GTSNPN and CDR2 SVGIG (reference sequence). This CDR3 spans 14 amino acids. CDR3 residues: CAWSIQGAGEKLFF. The DNA for the CDR3 is TGTGCCTGGAGTATACAGGGGGCAGGTGAAAAACTGTTTTTT.

The gene calls are TRBV29-1 and TRBJ1-1, with D perhaps TRBD1 (5 bases). This CDR3 has 14 amino acids. Germline CDR1 is SQVTM and CDR2 is ANQGSEA. The V end was cut by 4 bases, the J end by 0 bases, with 12 bases between. CDR3 protein: CSVGQGDMNTEAFF. CDR3 DNA sequence: TGCAGCGTTGGGCAGGGCGATATGAACACTGAAGCTTTCTTT.

This chain uses TRBV9 with TRBJ2-1; tentatively, D is TRBD1 (5 bases). CDR1 is SGDLS and CDR2 is YYNGEE in the germline V gene. Trimming left V 4 bases short and J 3 bases short, with 17 bases between. The CDR3 spans 16 residues. DNA for the CDR3: TGTGCCAGCAGCCCCGACAGTCCCTCAATCTACAATGAGCAGTTCTTC. Its protein product is CASSPDSPSIYNEQFF.

The chain combines TRBV4-1 with TRBJ1-6; D possibly corresponds to TRBD1 (5 bases). Germline CDR1 reads MGHRA; CDR2 reads YSYEKL. The V end was cut by 3 bases, the J end by 10 bases, with 16 bases between. CDR3 length equals 15 residues. CDR3 sequence reads: CASSHAGNRGSPLHF. For the CDR3, the DNA is TGCGCCAGCAGCCACGCCGGGAACCGGGGGTCACCCCTCCACTTT.

The J gene is TRBJ2-3, the V gene TRBV5-4; 7 bases align to TRBD2. The CDR3 is 16 amino acids. In germline, CDR1 is SGHNT, CDR2 YYREEE (reference sequence). J was trimmed by 1 base and V by 4 bases; bases with no gene match: 9. For the CDR3, the DNA is TGTGCCAGCAGCCTTAAAAGTCGGGGGGGCACAGATACGCAGTATTTT. It encodes CASSLKSRGGTDTQYF. The full variable domain, rest sourced from reference TRBV5-4 and TRBJ2-3, is ETGVTQSPTHLIKTRGQQVTLRCSSQSGHNTVSWYQQALGQGPQFIFQYYREEENGRGNFPPRFSGLQFPNYSSELNVNALELDDSALYLCASSLKSRGGTDTQYFGPGTRLTVL.